The entry that follows covers one TCR beta chain sequence. Its antigen is unidentified. CDR3 length equals 14 residues. V dropped 7 bases and J dropped 10; count of bases not matched to a gene: 9. Looked up from germline, CDR1 is LNHDA and CDR2 is SQIVND (reference sequence). Antigen-specific CD4+ T cell clonotypes were called by their expansion after viral peptide-pool culture in ViraFEST. Following 10 days of culture, CD4+ T cells were isolated. No vaccinee had earlier SARS-CoV-2 infection, and nucleocapsid antibodies were negative. Wells containing 1.5 million to 2 million PBMC each were cultured with about 9 IU/ml IL-2 and 7.5 to 10 ug/ml peptides. Both day 3 and day 7 saw half the medium replaced with IL-2 medium. These data belong to a study of vaccination effects on CD4 cells after COVID-19. Whole-study context: Either the mRNA-1273 or the BNT162b2 vaccine was given to participants as two doses. Findings and caveats of the study: Clones from infection and from vaccination both contracted markedly late after vaccination.

The data were produced by immunoSEQ multiplex PCR, yet TCRdb's version contains in-frame clones alone and is incomplete. This sample has about 55,000 clones, with around 67% found just once. Material: CD4+ T cells from PBMCs cultured with SARS-CoV-2 spike peptides, obtained before COVID-19 vaccination. The TCR comes from a human donor who received a COVID-19 vaccine. The chain carries TRBV19 and TRBJ1-6; TRBD1 agrees at 8 bases. CDR3: CASNSDRGNSPLHF. The DNA for the CDR3 is TGTGCCAGTAACTCCGACAGGGGTAACTCACCCCTCCACTTT.